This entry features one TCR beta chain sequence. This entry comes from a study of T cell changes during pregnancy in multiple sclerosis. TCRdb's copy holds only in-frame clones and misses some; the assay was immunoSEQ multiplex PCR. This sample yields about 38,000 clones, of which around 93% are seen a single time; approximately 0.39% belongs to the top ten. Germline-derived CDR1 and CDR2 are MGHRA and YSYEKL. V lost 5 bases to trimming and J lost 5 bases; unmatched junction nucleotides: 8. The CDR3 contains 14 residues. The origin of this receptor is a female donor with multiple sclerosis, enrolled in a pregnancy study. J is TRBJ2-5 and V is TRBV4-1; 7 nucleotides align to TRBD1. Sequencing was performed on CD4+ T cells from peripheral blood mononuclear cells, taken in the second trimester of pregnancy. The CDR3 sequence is CASSEGGAWETQYF. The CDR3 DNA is TGCGCCAGCAGCGAAGGGGGCGCATGGGAGACCCAGTACTTC.